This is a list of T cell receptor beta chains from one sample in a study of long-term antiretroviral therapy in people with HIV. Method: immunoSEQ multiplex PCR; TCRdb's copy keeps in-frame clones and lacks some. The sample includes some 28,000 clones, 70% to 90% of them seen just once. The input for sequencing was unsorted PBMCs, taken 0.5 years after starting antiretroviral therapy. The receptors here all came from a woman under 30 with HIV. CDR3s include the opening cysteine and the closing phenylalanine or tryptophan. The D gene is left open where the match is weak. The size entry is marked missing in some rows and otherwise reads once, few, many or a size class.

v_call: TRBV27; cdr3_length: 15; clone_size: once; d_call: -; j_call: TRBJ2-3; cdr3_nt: TGTGCCAGCAGCCTACAGGACCCTAGCACAGATACGCAGTATTTT; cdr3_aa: CASSLQDPSTDTQYF
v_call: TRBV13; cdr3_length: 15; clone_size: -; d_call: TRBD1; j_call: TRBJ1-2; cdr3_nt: TGTGCCAGCAGCTTAGGGCAGGGGGGGTTCTATGGCTACACCTTC; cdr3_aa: CASSLGQGGFYGYTF
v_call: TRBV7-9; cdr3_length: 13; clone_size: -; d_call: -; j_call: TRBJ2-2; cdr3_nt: TGTGCCAGCAGGGCAGAAATTACCGGGGAGCTGTTTTTT; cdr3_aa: CASRAEITGELFF
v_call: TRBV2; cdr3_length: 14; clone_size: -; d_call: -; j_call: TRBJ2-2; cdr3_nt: TGTGCCAGCAAACTAGACACTGACACCGGGGAGCTGTTTTTT; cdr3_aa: CASKLDTDTGELFF
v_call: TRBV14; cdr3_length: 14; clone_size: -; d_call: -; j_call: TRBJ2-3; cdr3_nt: TGTGCCAGCAGCCAAGGGACTAGCACAGATACGCAGTATTTT; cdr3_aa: CASSQGTSTDTQYF
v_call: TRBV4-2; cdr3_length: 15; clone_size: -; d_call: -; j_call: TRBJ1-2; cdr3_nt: TGTGCCAGCAGCCAAGTTGGGACGGCGTCCTATGGCTACACCTTC; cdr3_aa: CASSQVGTASYGYTF
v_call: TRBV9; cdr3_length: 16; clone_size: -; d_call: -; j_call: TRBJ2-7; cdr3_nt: TGTGCCAGCAGCGTCGACTGGGGGGCGGGAGACTACGAGCAGTACTTC; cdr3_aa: CASSVDWGAGDYEQYF
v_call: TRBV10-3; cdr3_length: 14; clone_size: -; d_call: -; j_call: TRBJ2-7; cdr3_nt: TGTGCCATCAGTGAGCCCAGTAGCTCCTACGAGCAGTACTTC; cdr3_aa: CAISEPSSSYEQYF
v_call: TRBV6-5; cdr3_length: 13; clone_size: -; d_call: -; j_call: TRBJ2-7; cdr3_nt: TGTGCCAGCAGTTACTCGGATCGGGCAGTGCAGTACTTC; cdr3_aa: CASSYSDRAVQYF
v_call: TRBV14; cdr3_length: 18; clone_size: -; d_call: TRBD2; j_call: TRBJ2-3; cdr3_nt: TGTGCCAGCAGCCAAGGCAACAAACGCGGACTAGCGGGGTATACGCAGTATTTT; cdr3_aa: CASSQGNKRGLAGYTQYF
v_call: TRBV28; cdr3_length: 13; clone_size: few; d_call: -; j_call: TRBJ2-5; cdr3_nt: TGTGCCAGCAGTCTGGACACCCTTGAGACCCAGTACTTC; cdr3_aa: CASSLDTLETQYF
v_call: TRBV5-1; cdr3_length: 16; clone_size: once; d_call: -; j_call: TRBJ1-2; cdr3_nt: TGCGCCAGCAGCCTAGATACAGGGCTACCCAACTATGGCTACACCTTC; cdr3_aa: CASSLDTGLPNYGYTF
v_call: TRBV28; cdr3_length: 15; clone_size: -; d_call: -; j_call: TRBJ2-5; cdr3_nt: TGTGCCAGCAGTTATGCTTTAGGGGGGCAAGAGACCCAGTACTTC; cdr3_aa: CASSYALGGQETQYF
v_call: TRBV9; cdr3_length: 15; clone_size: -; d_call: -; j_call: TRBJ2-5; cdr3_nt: TGTGCCAGCAGCCTGGGTGTGGGAGGACAAGAGACCCAGTACTTC; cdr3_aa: CASSLGVGGQETQYF
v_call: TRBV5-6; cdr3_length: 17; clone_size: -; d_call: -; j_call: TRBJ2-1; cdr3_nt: TGTGCCAGCGCTTCCCTTCGGACGAGAATCTCCTACAATGAGCAGTTCTTC; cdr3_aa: CASASLRTRISYNEQFF
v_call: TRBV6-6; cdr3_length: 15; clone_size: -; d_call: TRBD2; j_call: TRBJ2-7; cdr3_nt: TGTGCCAGCAGCCCCGTCGGGGGGGCCGGGTACGAGCAGTACTTC; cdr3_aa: CASSPVGGAGYEQYF
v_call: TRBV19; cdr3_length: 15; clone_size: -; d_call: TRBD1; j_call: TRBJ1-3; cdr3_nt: TGTGCCAGCCGGAGGAACAGGGGAACTGGAAACACCATATATTTT; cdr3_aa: CASRRNRGTGNTIYF
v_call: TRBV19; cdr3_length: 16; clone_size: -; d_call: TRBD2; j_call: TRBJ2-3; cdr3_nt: TGTGCCAGTAGTATTACACCAGCGGGACCCACAGATACGCAGTATTTT; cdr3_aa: CASSITPAGPTDTQYF
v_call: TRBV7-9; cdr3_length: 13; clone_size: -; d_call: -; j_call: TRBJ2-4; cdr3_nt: TGTGCCAGCAGCCGCGGACAGATAAACATTCAGTACTTC; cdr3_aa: CASSRGQINIQYF
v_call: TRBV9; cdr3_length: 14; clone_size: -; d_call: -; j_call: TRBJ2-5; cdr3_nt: TGTGCCAGCAGCTTGACTCCTTTCCAAGAGACCCAGTACTTC; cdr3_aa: CASSLTPFQETQYF
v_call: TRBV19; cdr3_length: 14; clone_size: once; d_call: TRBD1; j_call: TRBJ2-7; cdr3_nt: TGTGCCAGTAGTATAGGACAGGGTACGGGCGAGCAGTACTTC; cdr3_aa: CASSIGQGTGEQYF
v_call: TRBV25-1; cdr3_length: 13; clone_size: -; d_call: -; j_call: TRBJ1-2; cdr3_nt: TGTGCCAGCAGTGACCCGACAGGCGGTGGCTACACCTTC; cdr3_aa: CASSDPTGGGYTF